The entry that follows covers one T cell receptor beta chain sequence. The sample has other DNA sequences that encode this CDR3 too. The data were obtained in a study of blood T cell repertoires in COVID-19. Study-wide background: Whether acute or convalescent, the COVID-19 samples came from the United States, Italy and Spain. Nucleic acid was either cDNA or gDNA, and it came from T cells, B-cell-depleted T cells, or PBMCs.

The table came from immunoSEQ multiplex PCR; TCRdb's copy has only in-frame clones and leaves some out. The sample consists of more than 110,000 clones, around 87% of them appearing once. In germline, CDR1 is SGHNT, CDR2 YYREEE (reference sequence). Deletions cut 2 bases from V and 4 bases from J, with 7 bases between. This CDR3 region has 12 residues. V usage is TRBV5-4 and J usage is TRBJ2-7; D possibly corresponds to TRBD1 (6 bases). The receptor was isolated from a woman aged 40 to 50 with acute or convalescent COVID-19. The sequenced sample consisted of peripheral blood. CDR3 in DNA: TGTGCCAGCAGCTTACAGGGTTACGAGCAGTACTTC. Translated, it gives CASSLQGYEQYF.